Listed below are T cell receptor beta chains from one sample, sequenced in a study of blood T cell repertoires in COVID-19. Data came from immunoSEQ multiplex PCR; TCRdb stores just in-frame clones and leaves some out. In the table there are some 140,000 clones, under 90% of which are singletons. The specimen was PBMCs or T cells enriched from blood (not recorded which). All receptors derive from a man between 35 and 55 years old with acute COVID-19. Both conserved end residues are part of each CDR3.

j_call v_call cdr3_aa
TRBJ1-1 TRBV5-1 CASSFTRRATEAFF
TRBJ1-2 TRBV28 CASRPRDRGYGYTF
TRBJ1-1 TRBV3-1/TRBV3-2 CASSQSDTEAFF
TRBJ2-2 TRBV5-6 CASSRRGPNTGELFF
TRBJ2-7 TRBV10-2 CASRLAGAYEQYF
TRBJ2-2 TRBV5-4 CASSLGLDFTGELFF
TRBJ1-1 TRBV6-6 CASSLRENTEAFF
TRBJ2-7 TRBV23-1 CASFPGLADSYEQYF
TRBJ1-2 TRBV6-4 CASSDGTAGSNGYTF
TRBJ1-4 TRBV18 CASSPATNEKLFF
TRBJ1-5 TRBV19 CASGAGDNQPQHF
TRBJ2-7 TRBV11-2 CASSLRAVDEQYF
TRBJ1-1 TRBV23-1 CASSHNRVNTEAFF
TRBJ1-1 TRBV6-5 CAAWEGLNTEAFF
TRBJ2-2 TRBV19 CASSINNGGNTGELFF
TRBJ2-5 TRBV18 CASSPGPEETQYF
TRBJ1-2 TRBV11-2 CASAPGQGNYGYTF
TRBJ1-4 TRBV7-8 CASSFLGGPRTNEKLFF
TRBJ2-7 TRBV5-8 CASSLTGTRAREQYF
TRBJ1-2 TRBV19 CASSLPGGWAYGYTF
TRBJ2-2 TRBV29-1 CSVADGLAGDTGELFF
TRBJ2-5 TRBV5-1 CASSAGLVSEETQYF
TRBJ2-5 TRBV7-8 CASSLNWGGEETQYF
TRBJ2-1 TRBV7-2 CASSLAQTSGRNEQFF
TRBJ1-1 TRBV12-3/TRBV12-4 CASKPRVGTEAFF
TRBJ1-3 TRBV9 CASSVTGEGNTIYF
TRBJ2-1 TRBV18 CASSPPTPLYNEQFF
TRBJ1-1 TRBV5-4 CASSLATGVATEAFF
TRBJ2-3 TRBV2 CASLLERGGTDTQYF
TRBJ2-3 TRBV4-1 CASSQDRTGRRADTQYF
TRBJ2-1 TRBV6-5 CASSFTIRSEQFF
TRBJ1-3 TRBV9 CASSKRTGSFLAGNTIYF
TRBJ1-4 TRBV19 CASSVTGGAGEKLFF
TRBJ1-2 TRBV2 CASKAETGGASYGYTF
TRBJ2-3 TRBV28 CASRGGYRGPTDTQYF
TRBJ2-3 TRBV2 CASSYLAGGGDTQYF
TRBJ2-7 TRBV7-2 CASSLDGSLDEQYF
TRBJ1-3 TRBV4-1 CASSPQGEEWDTIYF
TRBJ2-5 TRBV7-3 CASSFSGGEGTQYF
TRBJ2-7 TRBV7-2 CASSFEDEQYF
TRBJ2-2 TRBV24-1 CATSEEGRAGELFF
TRBJ1-4 TRBV4-2 CASTPGQGGVQGKLFF
TRBJ1-2 TRBV24-1 CATSDGGIYGYTF
TRBJ2-7 TRBV30 CAWSGVARAYEQYF